The 25 T cell receptor beta chains below were found in one sample sequenced in a study of Ad26.COV2.S vaccination and SARS-CoV-2 variants. Treatment given: over 15 received Ad26.COV2.S at low or high dose, single or two shots; about 5 received placebo; per-sample allocation not given. Sampling took place 63 days after the first vaccine or placebo injection. TCRdb's table, derived via immunoSEQ multiplex PCR, lists solely in-frame clones and lacks some. The sample holds about 400,000 clones, around 89% seen once. Sequencing was performed on peripheral blood, taken in a trial of Ad26.COV2.S vaccine versus placebo. Receptors were obtained from a person between 18 and 60 years old who received the Ad26.COV2.S COVID-19 vaccine or a placebo.

This clone was seen a few times. The CDR3 coding sequence is TGTGCCAGCAGCTTAAGTATACAGGGGGGTTCACCCCTCCACTTT. This sequence encodes CASSLSIQGGSPLHF. The V and J genes are TRBV7-2 and TRBJ1-6; 8 positions agree with TRBD1. The trim removed 2 bases at V and 9 bases at J, leaving 6 bases unmatched. Per the germline V gene, CDR1 is SGHTA and CDR2 is FQGNSA. CDR3 length equals 15 residues.

The V call is TRBV9, the J call TRBJ2-1; 11 bases are shared with TRBD2. This CDR3 comprises 18 residues. V was pared by 4 bases and J by 9 bases, with 18 bases of the junction left unmatched. Germline V gene lookup returns CDR1 SGDLS and CDR2 YYNGEE. CDR3 nucleotides: TGTGCCAGCAGCTTTGGGACTAGCGGTCCTCACGACCGCCTTGAGCAGTTCTTC. It is translated as CASSFGTSGPHDRLEQFF.

The chain couples TRBV6-1 to TRBJ1-6; D gene ambiguous. Germline V lookup: CDR1 MNHNS, CDR2 SASEGT. The V and J ends lost 1 base and 10 bases respectively, with 11 bases between them. The CDR3 totals 14 residues. CDR3 nucleotides: TGTGCCAGCAGTGAAGTGGGAGGGCGGTCACCCCTCCACTTT. This translates into CASSEVGGRSPLHF.

The rearrangement links TRBV12-3 or TRBV12-4 to TRBJ1-5; no reliable D call. The CDR3 spans 13 residues. The V and J ends lost 5 bases and 7 bases respectively, with 12 bases between them. The CDR3 reads CASSPGLMQPQHF. The CDR3 DNA sequence: TGTGCCAGCAGTCCCGGCCTGATGCAGCCCCAGCATTTT.

V and J are TRBV28 and TRBJ2-7, with 11 bases lining up with TRBD2. V trimming: 3 bases; J trimming: 3 bases; junction bases outside the gene matches: 10. CDR1 MDHEN and CDR2 SYDVKM come from the germline V gene. The CDR3 is 17 residues long. The CDR3 loop reads CASSFNPGLAEHYEQYF. The CDR3, as DNA: TGTGCCAGCAGTTTCAACCCGGGACTAGCGGAGCACTACGAGCAGTACTTC.

The V gene is TRBV27, the J gene TRBJ2-3; a possible D gene is TRBD1 (7 bases). Germline V gives CDR1 MNHEY, CDR2 SMNVEV (reference sequence). V lost 5 bases to trimming and J lost 0 bases, with 15 bases between them. The CDR3 runs to 16 residues. In DNA, the CDR3 is TGTGCCAGCAGTCCCCGGCGGGACAGAAGCACAGATACGCAGTATTTT. Its translation: CASSPRRDRSTDTQYF.

This clone was found a few times. The chain carries TRBV5-5 and TRBJ1-5; 7 bases align to TRBD1. Unmatched junction bases numbered 3, after V lost 0 bases and J lost 0 bases. The CDR3 contains 16 residues. Germline CDR1 is SGHKS and CDR2 is YYEKEE (reference sequence). Written as DNA, the CDR3 is TGTGCCAGCAGCTTGGGACAGGGCTATAGCAATCAGCCCCAGCATTTT. It yields the protein CASSLGQGYSNQPQHF.

This chain links TRBV30 with TRBJ2-7; tentatively, D is TRBD1 (5 bases). Germline V gene data show CDR1 as GTSNPN and CDR2 as SVGIG (reference sequence). The V gene lost 2 bases and the J gene lost 3 bases, with 8 bases spanning the gap. This CDR3 is built from 12 residues. The DNA for the CDR3 is TGTGCCTGGAGTAAGGGGTTCTACGAGCAGTACTTC. This gives the protein CAWSKGFYEQYF.

This clone appeared a single time. This chain uses TRBV9 with TRBJ2-1, with 7 bases that match TRBD2. CDR3 length: 15 amino acids. Germline lookup yields CDR1 SGDLS and CDR2 YYNGEE. Germline trimming cut 4 bases from V and 4 bases from J; bases unmatched to any gene: 8. This CDR3 reads CASSPGSSGYNEQFF. The CDR3 nucleotides are TGTGCCAGCAGCCCCGGGTCTAGCGGTTACAATGAGCAGTTCTTC.

This clone occurred a few times. The V and J genes are TRBV27 and TRBJ1-1; TRBD1 is a possible D gene (6 bases). The V gene's germline CDR1 is MNHEY and CDR2 SMNVEV (reference sequence). This CDR3 contains 14 residues. V was pared by 5 bases and J by 6 bases, with 16 bases between. As DNA, the CDR3 is TGTGCCAGCAGTGTAACAACAGGGATGGCTGAAGCTTTCTTT. Amino acids: CASSVTTGMAEAFF.

The rearrangement uses TRBV11-3 and TRBJ2-5; D perhaps matches TRBD2 (6 bases). The V and J ends lost 3 bases and 5 bases respectively, with 22 bases between them. The CDR3 covers 17 residues. Per germline, CDR1 SGHNT and CDR2 YENEEA. The CDR3 DNA follows: TGTGCCAGCAGCTTGGGTCTGCAGGGAGGAAGTGGGGAGACCCAGTACTTC. Residues: CASSLGLQGGSGETQYF.

The chain links TRBV28 to TRBJ2-3; a weak D match, TRBD2 (6 bases). Looked up from germline, CDR1 is MDHEN and CDR2 is SYDVKM. CDR3 length: 12 amino acids. Trimming pared 5 bases from V and 6 bases from J, leaving 9 bases between. The DNA for the CDR3 is TGTGCCAGCAGTCCGGGAGACGATACGCAGTATTTT. Its protein product is CASSPGDDTQYF.

The rearrangement links TRBV7-9 to TRBJ1-4; D gene unclear. This CDR3 has 16 residues. Germline V gene data show CDR1 as SEHNR and CDR2 as FQNEAQ (reference sequence). Trimming pared 1 base from V and 3 bases from J, leaving 12 bases between. This CDR3 reads CASSLVLGASNEKLFF. The CDR3 bases are TGTGCCAGCAGCTTAGTTTTGGGTGCATCTAATGAAAAACTGTTTTTT.

Only a few counts were recorded for this clone. The CDR3, as DNA: TGTGCCACCGGGGAGACGAGAAATGAGCAGTTCTTC. Residues: CATGETRNEQFF. The genes are TRBV28 and TRBJ2-1; D perhaps matches TRBD2 (5 bases). The CDR3 contains 12 residues. Germline V gives CDR1 MDHEN, CDR2 SYDVKM. V lost 10 bases and J 7 bases, leaving 14 bases between the germline ends.

The chain recombines TRBV30 with TRBJ2-2; D may match TRBD1 or TRBD2 (6 bases each). CDR3 length: 14 amino acids. Between the trimmed V and J ends, which lost 3 bases and 2 bases, there was a span of 10 bases. Germline CDR1 reads GTSNPN; CDR2 reads SVGIG (reference sequence). The CDR3 reads CAWSRGPNTGELFF. For the CDR3, the DNA is TGTGCCTGGAGCCGGGGGCCTAACACCGGGGAGCTGTTTTTT. Full variable domain (remainder filled in from reference TRBV30 and TRBJ2-2): SQTIHQWPATLVQPVGSPLSLECTVEGTSNPNLYWYRQAAGRGLQLLFYSVGIGQISSEVPQNLSASRPQDRQFILSSKKLLLSDSGFYLCAWSRGPNTGELFFGEGSRLTVL.

This chain connects TRBV9 to TRBJ2-3; possible D gene TRBD1, 6 bases. Trimming took 0 bases from V and 12 from J, leaving 11 bases between them. Germline assignment: CDR1 SGDLS and CDR2 YYNGEE. The CDR3 is made up of 12 amino acids. CDR3 sequence reads: CASSVVRGQQYF. As DNA, the CDR3 is TGTGCCAGCAGCGTAGTCAGGGGACAACAGTATTTT.

The chain employs TRBV5-1 and TRBJ2-1; 7 bases fit TRBD2. Trimming removed 6 bases from V and 4 bases from J; junction bases left unmatched: 13. This CDR3 is 16 amino acids long. From germline, CDR1 is SGHRS and CDR2 YFSETQ. CDR3 nucleotides: TGCGCCAGCACCCCTAGCGGCTTGGAGGAGTACAATGAGCAGTTCTTC. It translates to CASTPSGLEEYNEQFF.

The chain couples TRBV5-6 to TRBJ2-4, with D maybe TRBD2 (5 bases). Per germline, CDR1 SGHDT and CDR2 YYEEEE. This CDR3 has 15 amino acids. Trimming removed 4 bases from V and 0 bases from J, with 11 bases in between. CDR3 amino acids: CASSNLTRAKNIQYF. As DNA, the CDR3 is TGTGCCAGCAGCAATCTTACTAGAGCCAAAAACATTCAGTACTTC.

The chain employs TRBV19 and TRBJ2-1; TRBD2 aligns across 12 bases. Germline V gene sequence: CDR1 LNHDA, CDR2 SQIVND (reference sequence). The ends lost 5 bases at V and 9 bases at J; junction bases unmatched: 5. The CDR3 consists of 14 residues. CDR3: CASSYGLAGTEQFF. CDR3 bases: TGTGCCAGTAGTTACGGACTAGCGGGAACTGAGCAGTTCTTC.

The V and J genes are TRBV19 and TRBJ1-5; no clear D gene. CDR3 length equals 16 residues. Germline V CDR1 and CDR2: LNHDA, SQIVND (reference sequence). Trimming stripped 5 bases from V and 0 bases from J, with 14 bases between. CDR3 region: CASSQEPSFSNQPQHF. The CDR3 region has the DNA TGTGCCAGTAGTCAGGAACCTTCCTTTAGCAATCAGCCCCAGCATTTT.

This chain links TRBV5-4 with TRBJ2-7; D remains ambiguous. There are 14 residues in the CDR3. CDR1 is SGHNT and CDR2 is YYREEE in the germline V gene (reference sequence). Trimming removed 4 bases at V and 0 bases at J, with 11 bases between. CDR3 residues: CASSRGPSSYEQYF. In DNA, the CDR3 is TGTGCCAGCAGCCGAGGACCCAGCTCCTACGAGCAGTACTTC.

Here the CDR3 DNA reads TGTGCCAGCAGCTTAGCGGTACAAGAGACCCAGTACTTC. Protein: CASSLAVQETQYF. This chain joins TRBV5-4 and TRBJ2-5, with TRBD2 as a possible D gene (5 bases). The CDR3 spans 13 residues. Germline V gene sequence: CDR1 SGHNT, CDR2 YYREEE (reference sequence). Deletions cut 2 bases from V and 2 bases from J, with 7 bases between. The whole variable domain, remainder taken from reference TRBV5-4 and TRBJ2-5, is ETGVTQSPTHLIKTRGQQVTLRCSSQSGHNTVSWYQQALGQGPQFIFQYYREEENGRGNFPPRFSGLQFPNYSSELNVNALELDDSALYLCASSLAVQETQYFGPGTRLLVL.

The CDR3 here is CASSQGDYLGDTQYF. CDR3 nucleotides: TGCGCCAGCAGCCAAGGGGACTACCTGGGGGATACGCAGTATTTT. The gene calls are TRBV4-3 and TRBJ2-3, with TRBD2 identical over 7 bases. The CDR3 loop spans 15 amino acids. The junction had 7 bases not matched to a gene; V was cut back by 1 base and J by 6 bases. The germline V gene encodes CDR1 LGHNA and CDR2 YSLEER.

This clone was observed once. The genes are TRBV28 and TRBJ1-6, with D tentatively TRBD1 (6 bases). CDR3 size: 15 residues. V was cut by 3 bases and J by 7 bases, with 13 bases left in between. Per germline, CDR1 MDHEN and CDR2 SYDVKM. The CDR3 nucleotides read TGTGCCAGCAGTTTGATTGGGGGCTCGAATTCACCCCTCCACTTT. Its translation: CASSLIGGSNSPLHF.

V is TRBV9 and J is TRBJ2-1; 9 bases match TRBD2. The trim removed 3 bases at V and 4 bases at J, leaving 8 bases unmatched. The germline V gene has CDR1 SGDLS and CDR2 YYNGEE. The CDR3 spans 16 residues. The DNA for the CDR3 is TGTGCCAGCAGCGCCCAGGGTAGCGGGAGTTACAATGAGCAGTTCTTC. This sequence encodes CASSAQGSGSYNEQFF. The full variable domain, completed using reference TRBV9 and TRBJ2-1, is DSGVTQTPKHLITATGQRVTLRCSPRSGDLSVYWYQQSLDQGLQFLIQYYNGEERAKGNILERFSAQQFPDLHSELNLSSLELGDSALYFCASSAQGSGSYNEQFFGPGTRLTVL.